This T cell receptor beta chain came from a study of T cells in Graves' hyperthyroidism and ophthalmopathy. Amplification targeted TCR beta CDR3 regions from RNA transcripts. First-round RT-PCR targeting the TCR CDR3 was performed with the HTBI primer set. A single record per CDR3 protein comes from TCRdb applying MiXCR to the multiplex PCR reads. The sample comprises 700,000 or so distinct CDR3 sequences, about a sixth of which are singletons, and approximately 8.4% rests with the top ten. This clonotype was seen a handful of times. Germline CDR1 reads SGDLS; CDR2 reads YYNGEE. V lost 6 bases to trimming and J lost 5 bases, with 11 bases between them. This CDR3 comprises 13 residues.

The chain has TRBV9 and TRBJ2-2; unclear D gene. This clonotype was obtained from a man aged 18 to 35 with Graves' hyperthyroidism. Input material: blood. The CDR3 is CASTHSWTGELFF. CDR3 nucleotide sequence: TGTGCCAGCACTCACAGTTGGACCGGGGAGCTGTTTTTT.